A selection of T cell receptor beta chains follows, all from one sample in a study of T cells in Graves' hyperthyroidism and ophthalmopathy. A single record per CDR3 protein comes from TCRdb applying MiXCR to the multiplex PCR reads. The sample yields more than 500,000 distinct CDR3 sequences, about a sixth seen once. The sequenced sample consisted of blood. These receptors were obtained from a woman aged 25 to 39 with Graves' hyperthyroidism. Each CDR3 is given with its conserved first and last residue. D genes are given only for firm matches. Size tells how often a clone was seen (once, few, many) or the class of an expanded clone, and some rows leave it out.

V: TRBV9; J: TRBJ2-1; size: many; D: TRBD2; DNA: TGTGCCAGCAGCCCCCCGAGCGGGAGGGCCGGTGAGCAGTTCTTC; CDR3: CASSPPSGRAGEQFF
V: TRBV30; J: TRBJ2-7; size: many; D: TRBD2; DNA: TGTGCCTGGAGTCGGGAGGTAATGGCCTACGAGCAGTACTTC; CDR3: CAWSREVMAYEQYF
V: TRBV7-9; J: TRBJ1-4; size: many; D: NA; DNA: TGTGCCAGCAGCTTGGCCCAGCCTAATGAAAAACTGTTTTTT; CDR3: CASSLAQPNEKLFF
V: TRBV20-1; J: TRBJ2-7; size: many; D: TRBD1; DNA: TGCAGTGCTGGACAGGGGGGAACATACGAGCAGTACTTC; CDR3: CSAGQGGTYEQYF
V: TRBV7-9; J: TRBJ2-5; size: NA; D: TRBD2; DNA: TGTGCCAGCAGCAGGACTAGCGGAGAACAAGAGACCCAGTACTTC; CDR3: CASSRTSGEQETQYF
V: TRBV5-1; J: TRBJ2-7; size: NA; D: TRBD2; DNA: TGCGCCAGCAGCTTCAGACTAGCGGTTGACGAGCAGTACTTC; CDR3: CASSFRLAVDEQYF
V: TRBV7-3; J: TRBJ2-1; size: many; D: TRBD2; DNA: TGTGCCAGCTCCAAGTCGGGACTACCCCCCAATGAGCAGTTCTTC; CDR3: CASSKSGLPPNEQFF
V: TRBV6-4; J: TRBJ2-1; size: few; D: NA; DNA: TGTGCCAGCAGTGCGTATTCCTCCGCCCACAATGAGCAGTTCTTC; CDR3: CASSAYSSAHNEQFF
V: TRBV20-1; J: TRBJ1-1; size: NA; D: TRBD1; DNA: TGCAGTGCGTTTCGACAGGGGGCAACTGAAGCTTTCTTT; CDR3: CSAFRQGATEAFF
V: TRBV6-1; J: TRBJ1-1; size: NA; D: NA; DNA: TGTGCCAGCCGACTTCGAACCGGTACTGAAGCTTTCTTT; CDR3: CASRLRTGTEAFF
V: TRBV20-1; J: TRBJ2-7; size: NA; D: NA; DNA: TGCAGTGCTAGAGATTTAGGGTTCGACTACGAGCAGTACTTC; CDR3: CSARDLGFDYEQYF
V: TRBV12-3/TRBV12-4; J: TRBJ1-5; size: many; D: TRBD1; DNA: TGTGCCAGCAGTCAACGACAGGGTAATCAGCCCCAGCATTTT; CDR3: CASSQRQGNQPQHF
V: TRBV11-2; J: TRBJ2-3; size: many; D: NA; DNA: TGTGCCAGCAGCTTAGCCCTTACCACAGATACGCAGTATTTT; CDR3: CASSLALTTDTQYF
V: TRBV28; J: TRBJ1-2; size: NA; D: NA; DNA: TGTGCCAGCGACTCTGATAGTGGAGGCTACACCTTC; CDR3: CASDSDSGGYTF
V: TRBV7-2; J: TRBJ2-3; size: many; D: TRBD2; DNA: TGTGCCAGCAGCTTAGGACTAGCGGGGCGGGGAGATACGCAGTATTTT; CDR3: CASSLGLAGRGDTQYF
V: TRBV10-3; J: TRBJ2-3; size: NA; D: NA; DNA: TGTGCCATCAGTGAGAGTGGCCTCAATACGCAGTATTTT; CDR3: CAISESGLNTQYF
V: TRBV20-1; J: TRBJ2-1; size: few; D: NA; DNA: TGCAGTGCTCTTTCCCGGACGGATGGGTTCTTC; CDR3: CSALSRTDGFF
V: TRBV29-1; J: TRBJ1-2; size: few; D: NA; DNA: TGCAGCGTTGTTCAAGACAGGAACTATGGCTACACCTTC; CDR3: CSVVQDRNYGYTF
V: TRBV6-1; J: TRBJ2-3; size: many; D: NA; DNA: TGTGCCAGCAGTGTAACCAGCGGGAGCACAGATACGCAGTATTTT; CDR3: CASSVTSGSTDTQYF
V: TRBV30; J: TRBJ2-7; size: many; D: TRBD2; DNA: TGTGCCTGGAGTGTTGCCCTCGGGACTAGTCTTCCCGAGCAGTACTTC; CDR3: CAWSVALGTSLPEQYF
V: TRBV5-1; J: TRBJ1-1; size: NA; D: NA; DNA: TGCGCCAGCAGCTTTAACGAACTCACTGAAGCTTTCTTT; CDR3: CASSFNELTEAFF
V: TRBV20-1; J: TRBJ2-7; size: many; D: TRBD1; DNA: TGCAGTGCGCCCGACAGGGGGAACGAGCAGTACTTC; CDR3: CSAPDRGNEQYF
V: TRBV12-3/TRBV12-4; J: TRBJ2-2; size: many; D: TRBD2; DNA: TGTGCCAGCAGTCCCACGACTAGCGGGACCGGGGAGCTGTTTTTT; CDR3: CASSPTTSGTGELFF
V: TRBV25-1; J: TRBJ2-2; size: NA; D: NA; DNA: TGTGCCAGCAGCCCGATGGGGGGGCAGAGAGGGCTGTTTTTT; CDR3: CASSPMGGQRGLFF
V: TRBV2; J: TRBJ1-2; size: many; D: TRBD1; DNA: TGTGCCAGCAGTCGGCCGGACAGGGTATATGGCTACACCTTC; CDR3: CASSRPDRVYGYTF
V: TRBV5-1; J: TRBJ1-1; size: many; D: TRBD1; DNA: TGCGCCAGCAGCTCGGGACAGCTGAACACTGAAGCTTTCTTT; CDR3: CASSSGQLNTEAFF
V: TRBV27; J: TRBJ1-5; size: once; D: NA; DNA: TGTGCCAGCAGTTTAACAGGACGGTATAGCAATCAGCCCCAGCATTTT; CDR3: CASSLTGRYSNQPQHF
V: TRBV2; J: TRBJ2-5; size: NA; D: TRBD2; DNA: TGTGCCAGCAGTGTTCATAATCGCCCGGGAGGGGGGAAGGAGACCCAGTACTTC; CDR3: CASSVHNRPGGGKETQYF
V: TRBV28; J: TRBJ2-5; size: NA; D: NA; DNA: TGTGCCAGCAGTTTTTATTTCCGAGGGGGAGAGACCCAGTACTTC; CDR3: CASSFYFRGGETQYF
V: TRBV19; J: TRBJ1-5; size: few; D: TRBD1; DNA: TGTGCCAGTAGGCTCCGGGACAGCGTCAATCAGCCCCAGCATTTT; CDR3: CASRLRDSVNQPQHF
V: TRBV28; J: TRBJ2-4; size: NA; D: TRBD2; DNA: TGTGCCAGCAGTTTTAGTGGACTAGCGAAAGAAGCCAAAAACATTCAGTACTTC; CDR3: CASSFSGLAKEAKNIQYF
V: TRBV10-3; J: TRBJ2-3; size: many; D: TRBD1; DNA: TGTGCCATCAGCACCGGGACAGGGGAGAGGGATACGCAGTATTTT; CDR3: CAISTGTGERDTQYF
V: TRBV28; J: TRBJ2-7; size: NA; D: TRBD1; DNA: TGTGCCAGCAGTGCTCGTGACAGGGGACGCTACGAGCAGTACTTC; CDR3: CASSARDRGRYEQYF
V: TRBV2; J: TRBJ1-5; size: many; D: NA; DNA: TGTGCCAGCAGTGTTGAGCGCAATCAGCCCCAGCATTTT; CDR3: CASSVERNQPQHF
V: TRBV13; J: TRBJ2-3; size: many; D: TRBD2; DNA: TGTGCCAGCAGCATCCTTAGCGGGTCTGACACAGATACGCAGTATTTT; CDR3: CASSILSGSDTDTQYF
V: TRBV6-1; J: TRBJ1-6; size: few; D: NA; DNA: TGTGCCAGCAGTGAAGCCGTGGTACGGTCACCCCTCCACTTT; CDR3: CASSEAVVRSPLHF
V: TRBV20-1; J: TRBJ2-3; size: many; D: NA; DNA: TGCAGTGCTACCGTCTGGGACACAGATACGCAGTATTTT; CDR3: CSATVWDTDTQYF
V: TRBV13; J: TRBJ1-1; size: few; D: TRBD1; DNA: TGTGCCAGCAGCTCCCCGGGACAGGGGGCGTTTGGAGCTTTCTTT; CDR3: CASSSPGQGAFGAFF
V: TRBV24-1; J: TRBJ1-1; size: many; D: TRBD1; DNA: TGTGCCACCAGTGATCGACAGGGGGGATGGAGAAACACTGAAGCTTTCTTT; CDR3: CATSDRQGGWRNTEAFF
V: TRBV5-4; J: TRBJ2-6; size: NA; D: NA; DNA: TGTGCCAGCAGCTCCGGACAGATCTCTGGGGCCAACGTCCTGACTTTC; CDR3: CASSSGQISGANVLTF
V: TRBV10-2; J: TRBJ2-3; size: NA; D: NA; DNA: TGCGCCAGCAGTGGTTCCCGGTACTCTAGCACAGATACGCAGTATTTT; CDR3: CASSGSRYSSTDTQYF
V: TRBV20-1; J: TRBJ2-1; size: many; D: TRBD1; DNA: TGCAGTGCTCGCCACGACAGGGGGCGCGGACACTACAATGAGCAGTTCTTC; CDR3: CSARHDRGRGHYNEQFF
V: TRBV5-1; J: TRBJ2-1; size: few; D: TRBD1; DNA: TGCGCCAGCAGCGCACGGACAGGTCACAATGAGCAGTTCTTC; CDR3: CASSARTGHNEQFF
V: TRBV6-2/TRBV6-3; J: TRBJ2-7; size: few; D: NA; DNA: TGTGCCAGCAGTTGGGACGTAACCTACGAGCAGTACTTC; CDR3: CASSWDVTYEQYF
V: TRBV7-2; J: TRBJ2-3; size: many; D: TRBD2; DNA: TGTGCCAGCAGCTTATACGGGAGGGAAAGCACAGATACGCAGTATTTT; CDR3: CASSLYGRESTDTQYF
V: TRBV7-9; J: TRBJ2-5; size: NA; D: NA; DNA: TGTGCCAGCAGCCCTACTGGAGGACTCCAAGAGACCCAGTACTTC; CDR3: CASSPTGGLQETQYF
V: TRBV12-3/TRBV12-4; J: TRBJ1-5; size: many; D: NA; DNA: TGTGCCAGCAGTTTGGGGAGGGTTCAGCCCCAGCATTTT; CDR3: CASSLGRVQPQHF
V: TRBV6-9; J: TRBJ2-7; size: NA; D: TRBD2; DNA: TGTGCCAGCAGTTGGACTAGCGGGAGTAGCAACGAGCAGTACTTC; CDR3: CASSWTSGSSNEQYF
V: TRBV27; J: TRBJ2-5; size: many; D: NA; DNA: TGTGCCAGCAGTCCCCCCCCAGGGGGGGAGACCCAGTACTTC; CDR3: CASSPPPGGETQYF
V: TRBV20-1; J: TRBJ2-1; size: many; D: NA; DNA: TGCAGTGCTAGAAAGCAGTGGGAGAGCTCCTACAATGAGCAGTTCTTC; CDR3: CSARKQWESSYNEQFF
V: TRBV25-1; J: TRBJ2-7; size: many; D: TRBD1; DNA: TGTGCCAGCAGTGACGGACAGGGGGCCTACGAGCAGTACTTC; CDR3: CASSDGQGAYEQYF
V: TRBV11-1; J: TRBJ2-1; size: NA; D: NA; DNA: TGTGCCAGCAGCTTAGGTACACTATTGCGGGCTAGTGGAGTTGATGAGCAGTTCTTC; CDR3: CASSLGTLLRASGVDEQFF
V: TRBV12-5; J: TRBJ2-1; size: NA; D: TRBD2; DNA: TGTGCTAGTGGTTTGGCTGTGACTAGCGCCTCCTACAATGAGCAGTTCTTC; CDR3: CASGLAVTSASYNEQFF
V: TRBV7-8; J: TRBJ1-3; size: NA; D: NA; DNA: TGTGCCAGCAGCTTAGCCTGGGGCCTGAGCTCTGGAAACACCATATATTTT; CDR3: CASSLAWGLSSGNTIYF
V: TRBV28; J: TRBJ2-7; size: many; D: NA; DNA: TGTGCCAGCAGACTACAGGCGCCGACCTACGAGCAGTACTTC; CDR3: CASRLQAPTYEQYF